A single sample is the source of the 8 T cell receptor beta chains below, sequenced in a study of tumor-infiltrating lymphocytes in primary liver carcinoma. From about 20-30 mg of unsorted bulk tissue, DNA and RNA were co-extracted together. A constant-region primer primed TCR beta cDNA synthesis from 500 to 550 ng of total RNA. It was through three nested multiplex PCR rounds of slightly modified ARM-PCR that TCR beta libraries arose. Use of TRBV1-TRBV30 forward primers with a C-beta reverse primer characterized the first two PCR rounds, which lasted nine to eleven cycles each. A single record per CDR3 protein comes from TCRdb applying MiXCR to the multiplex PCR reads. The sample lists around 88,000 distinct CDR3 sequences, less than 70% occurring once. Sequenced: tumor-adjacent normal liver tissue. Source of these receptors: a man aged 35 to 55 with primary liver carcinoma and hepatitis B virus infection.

The CDR3 DNA reads TGTGCCAGCAGCTTGGCCGCAGCGGGCGCAGACGCCGGGGAGCTGTTTTTT. Translated, it gives CASSLAAAGADAGELFF. The gene calls are TRBV5-5 and TRBJ2-2, with a possible D match to TRBD2 (6 bases). This CDR3 contains 17 residues. Trimming left V 0 bases short and J 6 bases short, with 18 bases between. The germline V gene has CDR1 SGHKS and CDR2 YYEKEE (reference sequence).

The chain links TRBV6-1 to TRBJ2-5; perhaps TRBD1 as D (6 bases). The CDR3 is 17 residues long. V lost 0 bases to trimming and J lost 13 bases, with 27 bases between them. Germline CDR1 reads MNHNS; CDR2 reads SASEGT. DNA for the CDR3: TGTGCCAGCAGTGAAGCGCTCGGCAGGGGCATCCAAGAGGCCCGGTACTTC. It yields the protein CASSEALGRGIQEARYF.

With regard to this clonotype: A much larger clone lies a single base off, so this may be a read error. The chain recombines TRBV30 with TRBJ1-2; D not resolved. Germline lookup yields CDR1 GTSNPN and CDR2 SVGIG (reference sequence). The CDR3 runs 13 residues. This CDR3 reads CAWSPASNNGYTF. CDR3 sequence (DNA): TGTGCCTGGAGCCCGGCCTCTAACAATGGCTACACCTTC.

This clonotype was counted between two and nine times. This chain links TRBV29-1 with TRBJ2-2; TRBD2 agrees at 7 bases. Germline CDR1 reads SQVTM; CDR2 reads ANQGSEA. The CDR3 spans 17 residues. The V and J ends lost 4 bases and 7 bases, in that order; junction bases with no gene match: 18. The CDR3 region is CSVGGSGGIGGVGELFF. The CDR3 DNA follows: TGCAGCGTTGGGGGGTCGGGGGGTATAGGTGGCGTCGGGGAGCTGTTTTTT.

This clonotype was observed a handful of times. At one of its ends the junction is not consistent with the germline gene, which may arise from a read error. The CDR3 here is CASNPDSGRYGQYF. CDR3 bases: TGTGCCAGCAACCCTGACAGCGGGAGGTACGGGCAGTACTTC. This rearrangement joins TRBV11-1 to TRBJ2-7; 9 positions match TRBD2. There are 14 residues in the CDR3. Germline assignment: CDR1 SGHAT and CDR2 FQDESV (reference sequence).

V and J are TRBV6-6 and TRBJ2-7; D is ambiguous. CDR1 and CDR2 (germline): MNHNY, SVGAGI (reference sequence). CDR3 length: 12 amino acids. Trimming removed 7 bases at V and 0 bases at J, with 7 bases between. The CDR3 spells CASKGNSYEQYF. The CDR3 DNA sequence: TGTGCCAGCAAGGGCAACTCCTACGAGCAGTACTTC.

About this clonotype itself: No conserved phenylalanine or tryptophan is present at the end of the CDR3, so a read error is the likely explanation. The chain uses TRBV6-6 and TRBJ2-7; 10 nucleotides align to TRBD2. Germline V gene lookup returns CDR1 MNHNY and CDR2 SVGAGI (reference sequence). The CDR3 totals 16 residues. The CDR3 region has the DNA TGTGACAGCAGTTCCCTCACTAGCGGGGATCCCTACGAGCAGTACCTC. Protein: CDSSSLTSGDPYEQYL.

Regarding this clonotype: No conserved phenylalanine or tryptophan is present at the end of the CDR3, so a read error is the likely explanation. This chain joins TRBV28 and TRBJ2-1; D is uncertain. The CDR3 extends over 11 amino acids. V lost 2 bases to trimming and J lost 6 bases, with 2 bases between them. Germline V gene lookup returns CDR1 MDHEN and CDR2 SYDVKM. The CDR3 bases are TGTGCCAGCAGTTTAATCAATGAGCAGTTCATC. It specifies CASSLINEQFI.